This is a list of T cell receptor beta chains from one sample in a study of cytomegalovirus exposure and HLA in healthy donors. Only in-frame clones appear in the TCRdb table, and some are missing; sequencing was by immunoSEQ multiplex PCR. The sample has 150,000 or so clones, roughly 80% seen once. The sequenced material came from PBMCs. These receptors were collected from a man aged 25-40 years in good health and CMV-seropositive. Both conserved end residues are part of each CDR3. The order of the fields is V gene, J gene, CDR3 length, CDR3 protein.

V gene: TRBV10-1
J gene: TRBJ2-3
CDR3 length: 15
CDR3 protein: CASSESVASGDTQYF

V gene: TRBV5-1
J gene: TRBJ2-7
CDR3 length: 18
CDR3 protein: CASKKGLGTGGITYEQYF

V gene: TRBV7-2
J gene: TRBJ2-3
CDR3 length: 16
CDR3 protein: CASTITSGRDSDTQYF

V gene: TRBV12-1
J gene: TRBJ2-1
CDR3 length: 17
CDR3 protein: CASSFALGQEVYNEQFF

V gene: TRBV27
J gene: TRBJ1-5
CDR3 length: 16
CDR3 protein: CASSEPRQGRRQPQHF

V gene: TRBV28
J gene: TRBJ2-5
CDR3 length: 16
CDR3 protein: CASSPDREEIQETQYF

V gene: TRBV2
J gene: TRBJ2-1
CDR3 length: 14
CDR3 protein: CASSEATGGNEQFF

V gene: TRBV19
J gene: TRBJ2-1
CDR3 length: 15
CDR3 protein: CASSISPSSVGEQFF

V gene: TRBV27
J gene: TRBJ2-7
CDR3 length: 13
CDR3 protein: CASSLSNSYEQYF

V gene: TRBV6-1
J gene: TRBJ1-2
CDR3 length: 17
CDR3 protein: CASSEGLGGTSNYGYTF

V gene: TRBV6-6
J gene: TRBJ2-7
CDR3 length: 15
CDR3 protein: CASSGTSGSSYEQYF

V gene: TRBV5-8
J gene: TRBJ1-1
CDR3 length: 13
CDR3 protein: CASGPQGNTEAFF

V gene: TRBV18
J gene: TRBJ2-2
CDR3 length: 14
CDR3 protein: CASSPLSPAGELFF

V gene: TRBV6-1
J gene: TRBJ1-2
CDR3 length: 14
CDR3 protein: CASSRTDEDYGYTF

V gene: TRBV15
J gene: TRBJ2-3
CDR3 length: 14
CDR3 protein: CATSRGVRRDTQYF